Listed here are 21 T cell receptor beta chains from one sample, sequenced in a study of blood T cell repertoires in COVID-19. This table comes from immunoSEQ multiplex PCR, and its TCRdb copy is limited to in-frame clones, with some not included. The table records under 250,000 clones, 80% to 90% of them present only once. Material for sequencing was peripheral blood. All receptors derive from a man aged 50 to 60 with COVID-19, enrolled during active disease.

The chain employs TRBV6-2 or TRBV6-3 and TRBJ2-1; the D gene is possibly TRBD2 (5 bases). Germline V lookup: CDR1 MNHEY, CDR2 SVGEGT. The V end was cut by 1 base, the J end by 4 bases, with 14 bases between. The CDR3 runs 16 residues. The DNA of the CDR3 is TGTGCCAGCAGTTACTTGAGGGAGTCAGTGTACAATGAGCAGTTCTTC. Translating gives CASSYLRESVYNEQFF.

V gene TRBV7-9 combines with J gene TRBJ1-5; 8 nucleotides agree with TRBD1. In germline, CDR1 is SEHNR, CDR2 FQNEAQ (reference sequence). V shed 6 bases and J 3 bases; nucleotides not matched to a gene: 4. The length of the CDR3 is 14 residues. The CDR3 DNA reads as TGTGCCAGCAGTCCGGACAGGGCCAATCAGCCCCAGCATTTT. This encodes CASSPDRANQPQHF.

The chain links TRBV19 to TRBJ2-5, with 12 positions matching TRBD1. Per the germline V gene, CDR1 is LNHDA and CDR2 is SQIVND (reference sequence). There are 15 residues in the CDR3. The ends lost 3 bases at V and 5 bases at J; junction bases unmatched: 4. The DNA of the CDR3 is TGTGCCAGTAGTATTGGGACAGGGGGCGGTGAGACCCAGTACTTC. Translation gives CASSIGTGGGETQYF.

The chain combines TRBV10-2 with TRBJ1-1; D unresolved. Between the trimmed V and J ends, which lost 5 bases and 5 bases, there was a span of 9 bases. Germline V gives CDR1 WSHSY, CDR2 SAAADI. CDR3 size: 12 residues. The CDR3 protein is CASSPGETEAFF. DNA of the CDR3: TGCGCCAGCAGTCCGGGTGAGACTGAAGCTTTCTTT.

The chain employs TRBV19 and TRBJ1-2, with TRBD1 identical over 7 bases. Looked up from germline, CDR1 is LNHDA and CDR2 is SQIVND (reference sequence). V lost 9 bases and J lost 3; bases outside the gene matches: 10. The CDR3 length is 14 residues. The CDR3 sequence: CASSTGARDYGYTF. The CDR3 DNA reads TGTGCCAGCTCAACAGGGGCGCGGGACTATGGCTACACCTTC.

The rearrangement uses TRBV2 and TRBJ1-1; 9 positions match TRBD1. Germline V lookup: CDR1 SNHLY, CDR2 FYNNEI. The length of the CDR3 is 15 residues. The V and J ends lost 4 bases and 5 bases, in that order; junction bases with no gene match: 8. Here the CDR3 reads CASSAGTGIRTEAFF. The CDR3 bases are TGTGCCAGCAGTGCCGGGACAGGGATTCGTACTGAAGCTTTCTTT.

The chain combines TRBV30 with TRBJ1-1; TRBD1 matches 9 bases. This CDR3 comprises 15 residues. V shed 2 bases and J 7 bases; nucleotides not matched to a gene: 11. Germline V lookup: CDR1 GTSNPN, CDR2 SVGIG (reference sequence). The CDR3 reads CAWSNPGQGRYEAFF. In nucleotides, the CDR3 is TGTGCCTGGAGTAACCCGGGACAGGGTCGGTATGAAGCTTTCTTT.

The chain couples TRBV6-6 to TRBJ1-3, with D perhaps TRBD1 (5 bases). Germline V gene data show CDR1 as MNHNY and CDR2 as SVGAGI (reference sequence). V was trimmed by 0 bases and J by 7 bases, leaving 10 bases between them. The CDR3 extends over 14 amino acids. Here the CDR3 DNA reads TGTGCCAGCAGTTACTCACAGGAATCCAACACCATATATTTT. Residues: CASSYSQESNTIYF.

The J gene is TRBJ2-5, the V gene TRBV24-1, with D perhaps matching TRBD1 (5 bases). The CDR3 runs 20 residues. The germline V gene encodes CDR1 KGHDR and CDR2 SFDVKD. Trimming shortened V by 0 bases and J by 2 bases, and 24 bases separated the two germline ends. The CDR3 here is CATSDLWAGKGSTYQETQYF. The DNA for the CDR3 is TGTGCCACCAGTGATTTGTGGGCAGGGAAGGGTTCCACCTATCAAGAGACCCAGTACTTC.

The genes are TRBV4-3 and TRBJ1-6; 8 bases line up with TRBD1. The ends lost 0 bases at V and 10 bases at J; junction bases unmatched: 8. This CDR3 is 16 amino acids long. Germline V gene sequence: CDR1 LGHNA, CDR2 YSLEER. CDR3 sequence: CASSQDMTGVGSPLHF. The CDR3 DNA follows: TGCGCCAGCAGCCAAGATATGACAGGGGTGGGATCACCCCTCCACTTT.

The chain recombines TRBV30 with TRBJ1-2; tentative D call: TRBD1 (5 bases). CDR3 size: 14 residues. The ends were cut back, 3 bases at V and 4 bases at J, with 15 bases in the middle. Germline V gene sequence: CDR1 GTSNPN, CDR2 SVGIG (reference sequence). CDR3 residues: CAWRSRGGIYGYTF. CDR3 nucleotide sequence: TGTGCCTGGAGGTCACGCGGGGGGATCTATGGCTACACCTTC.

This clone has a handful of counts. The chain recombines TRBV24-1 with TRBJ2-3; tentative D call: TRBD1 (6 bases). This CDR3 has 15 residues. Per germline, CDR1 KGHDR and CDR2 SFDVKD. The V gene lost 3 bases and the J gene lost 2 bases, with 11 bases spanning the gap. This CDR3 reads CATSDAGDNTDTQYF. The CDR3 DNA follows: TGTGCCACCAGTGATGCCGGGGACAACACAGATACGCAGTATTTT.

This clone has only one observation. J is TRBJ1-1 and V is TRBV6-5; TRBD1 aligns across 10 bases. The CDR3 totals 15 residues. The trim removed 8 bases at V and 3 bases at J, leaving 9 bases unmatched. CDR1 MNHEY and CDR2 SVGAGI come from the germline V gene. The CDR3 region has the DNA TGTGCCAGCGGGCAGACAGGGGGCGAGGACACTGAAGCTTTCTTT. Its protein product is CASGQTGGEDTEAFF.

J is TRBJ2-1 and V is TRBV10-3; 8 nucleotides match TRBD1. Germline V CDR1 and CDR2: ENHRY, SYGVKD. The CDR3 has 14 amino acids. J lost 9 bases, V lost 2 bases, and 6 bases had no gene match. Here the CDR3 reads CAISEGQGRGEQFF. The CDR3 DNA is TGTGCCATCAGTGAGGGACAGGGTCGGGGTGAGCAGTTCTTC.

J is TRBJ2-7 and V is TRBV6-5; the D gene is possibly TRBD2 (6 bases). The V gene lost 0 bases and the J gene lost 7 bases, with 19 bases spanning the gap. The length of the CDR3 is 16 residues. Germline CDR1 MNHEY, CDR2 SVGAGI. CDR3 sequence (DNA): TGTGCCAGCAGTTACTCGATGATCCGCGGGGCTTGGGAGCAGTACTTC. This translates into CASSYSMIRGAWEQYF.

The rearrangement uses TRBV5-5 and TRBJ2-7; no definite D call. Germline loops: CDR1 SGHKS, CDR2 YYEKEE (reference sequence). Trimming removed 0 bases from V and 4 bases from J, with 8 bases in between. CDR3 length: 13 amino acids. In DNA form, the CDR3 reads TGTGCCAGCAGCTTGGTGGTCGCGTACGAGCAGTACTTC. This gives the protein CASSLVVAYEQYF.

The V call is TRBV28, the J call TRBJ2-1, with TRBD1 matching 7 bases. Trimming at V came to 6 bases and at J to 4 bases, leaving 6 bases not matched to a gene. The CDR3 totals 14 residues. Per the germline V gene, CDR1 is MDHEN and CDR2 is SYDVKM. The CDR3: CASSYTGVYNEQFF. In DNA, the CDR3 is TGTGCCAGCAGCTACACAGGGGTATACAATGAGCAGTTCTTC.

A few counts support this clone. The chain couples TRBV10-3 to TRBJ2-2; D is ambiguous. The CDR3 consists of 15 residues. Germline V gene sequence: CDR1 ENHRY, CDR2 SYGVKD. The V end was cut by 2 bases, the J end by 0 bases, with 7 bases between. The CDR3 nucleotides read TGTGCCATCAGTGAGGACACTTCGAACACCGGGGAGCTGTTTTTT. Its translation: CAISEDTSNTGELFF.

The CDR3 reads CASSHPPGAWQYF. In DNA form, the CDR3 reads TGTGCCAGCTCGCATCCTCCAGGGGCGTGGCAGTACTTC. The V call is TRBV18, the J call TRBJ2-7, with D possibly being TRBD1 (6 bases). The germline V gene encodes CDR1 KGHSH and CDR2 LQKENI. CDR3 length: 13 residues. Trimming removed 6 bases from V and 9 bases from J, with 18 bases in between.

The rearrangement uses TRBV30 and TRBJ2-7; 13 nucleotides match TRBD2. Trimming cost V 4 bases and J 6 bases; bases outside gene matches: 6. The CDR3 length is 14 residues. Germline loops: CDR1 GTSNPN, CDR2 SVGIG (reference sequence). The CDR3 DNA reads as TGTGCCTGGAACCCGGGACTAGCGGGATCCGAGCAGTACTTC. It is translated as CAWNPGLAGSEQYF.

This sequence joins TRBV27 and TRBJ2-1; 9 bases match TRBD2. The V gene's germline CDR1 is MNHEY and CDR2 SMNVEV (reference sequence). This CDR3 is 15 amino acids long. After removal of 3 bases from V and 4 bases from J, the junction contained 4 bases not matched to a gene. The CDR3 region is CASSLGLAAYNEQFF. CDR3 coding DNA: TGTGCCAGCAGTTTGGGACTAGCAGCGTACAATGAGCAGTTCTTC.